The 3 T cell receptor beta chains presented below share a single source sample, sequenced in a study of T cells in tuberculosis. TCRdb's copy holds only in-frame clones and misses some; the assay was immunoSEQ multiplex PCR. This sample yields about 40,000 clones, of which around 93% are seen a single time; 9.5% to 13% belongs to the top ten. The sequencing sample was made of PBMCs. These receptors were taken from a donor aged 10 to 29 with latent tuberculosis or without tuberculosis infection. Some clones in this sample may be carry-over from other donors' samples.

CDR3 protein: CASSQAPSGGQKQYF. In DNA, the CDR3 is TGCGCCAGCAGCCAAGCCCCCAGTGGAGGACAGAAGCAGTATTTT. The chain couples TRBV4-3 to TRBJ2-3; D is perhaps TRBD1 (6 bases). The CDR3 covers 15 residues. From germline, CDR1 is LGHNA and CDR2 YSLEER. Trimming took off 1 base at V and 11 bases at J, with 19 bases between the two ends.

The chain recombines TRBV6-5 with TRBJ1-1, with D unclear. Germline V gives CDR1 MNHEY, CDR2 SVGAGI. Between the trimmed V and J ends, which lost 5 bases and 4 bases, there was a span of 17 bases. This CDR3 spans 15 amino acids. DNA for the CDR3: TGTGCCAGCAGTCGGCCTTCTTCTGAGGGCACTGAAGCTTTCTTT. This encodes CASSRPSSEGTEAFF.

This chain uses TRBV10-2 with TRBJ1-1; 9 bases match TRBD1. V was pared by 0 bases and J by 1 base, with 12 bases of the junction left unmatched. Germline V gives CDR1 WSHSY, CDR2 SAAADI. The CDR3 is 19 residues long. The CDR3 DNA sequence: TGCGCCAGCAGTGAGTCCTACTTCAACAGGGGGCTAAGGAACACTGAAGCTTTCTTT. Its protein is CASSESYFNRGLRNTEAFF.